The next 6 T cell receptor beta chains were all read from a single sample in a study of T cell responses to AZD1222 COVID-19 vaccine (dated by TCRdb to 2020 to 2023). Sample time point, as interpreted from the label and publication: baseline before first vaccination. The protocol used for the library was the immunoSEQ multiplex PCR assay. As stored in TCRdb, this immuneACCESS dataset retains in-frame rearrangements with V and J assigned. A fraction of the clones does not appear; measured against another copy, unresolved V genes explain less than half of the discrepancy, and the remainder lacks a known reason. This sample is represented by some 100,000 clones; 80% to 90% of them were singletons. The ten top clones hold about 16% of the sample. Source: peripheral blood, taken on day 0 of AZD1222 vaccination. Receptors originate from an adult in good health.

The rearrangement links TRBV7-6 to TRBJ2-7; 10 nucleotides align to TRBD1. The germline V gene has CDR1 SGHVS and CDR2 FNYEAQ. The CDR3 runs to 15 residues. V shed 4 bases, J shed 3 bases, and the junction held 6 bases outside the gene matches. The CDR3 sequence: CASSSTTGGDYEQYF. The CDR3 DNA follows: TGTGCCAGCAGCTCAACGACAGGGGGCGACTACGAGCAGTACTTC.

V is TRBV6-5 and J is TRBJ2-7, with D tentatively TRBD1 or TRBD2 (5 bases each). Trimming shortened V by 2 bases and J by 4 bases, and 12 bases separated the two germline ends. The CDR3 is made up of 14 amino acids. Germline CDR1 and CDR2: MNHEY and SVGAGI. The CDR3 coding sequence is TGTGCCAGCAGTTACGGGGACGGTTCGTACGAGCAGTACTTC. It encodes CASSYGDGSYEQYF.

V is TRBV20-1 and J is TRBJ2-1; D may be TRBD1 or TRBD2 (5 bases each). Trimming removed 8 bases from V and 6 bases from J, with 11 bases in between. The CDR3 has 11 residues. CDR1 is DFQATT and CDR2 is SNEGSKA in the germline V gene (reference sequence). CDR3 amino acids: CSRPGANEQFF. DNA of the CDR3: TGCAGTCGCCCCGGGGCCAATGAGCAGTTCTTC.

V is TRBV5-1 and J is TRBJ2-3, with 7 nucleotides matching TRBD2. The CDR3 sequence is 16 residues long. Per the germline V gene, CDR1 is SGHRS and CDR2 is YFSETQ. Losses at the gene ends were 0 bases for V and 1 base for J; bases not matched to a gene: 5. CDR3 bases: TGCGCCAGCAGCTTGGGACTAGCTCATCGCACAGATACGCAGTATTTT. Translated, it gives CASSLGLAHRTDTQYF.

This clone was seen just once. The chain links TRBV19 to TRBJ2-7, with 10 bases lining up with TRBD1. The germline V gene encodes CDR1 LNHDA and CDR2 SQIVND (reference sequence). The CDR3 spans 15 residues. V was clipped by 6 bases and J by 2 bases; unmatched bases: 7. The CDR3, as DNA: TGTGCCAGTAGGGGCCGGGACAGGGGACCCTACGAGCAGTACTTC. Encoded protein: CASRGRDRGPYEQYF.

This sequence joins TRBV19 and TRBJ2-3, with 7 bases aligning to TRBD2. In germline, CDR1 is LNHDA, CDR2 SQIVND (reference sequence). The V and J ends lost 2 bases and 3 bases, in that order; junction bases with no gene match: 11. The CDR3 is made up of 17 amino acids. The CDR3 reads CASSIRELGGRTDTQYF. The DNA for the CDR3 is TGTGCCAGTAGTATAAGGGAGTTGGGAGGGCGAACAGATACGCAGTATTTT.